The 9 T cell receptor beta chains below were found in one sample sequenced in a study of cytomegalovirus exposure and HLA in healthy donors. A multiplex PCR was run with 60 Vbeta primers and 13 Jbeta primers. TCRdb's copy holds only in-frame clones and misses some; the assay was immunoSEQ multiplex PCR. In the table there are 90,000 to 150,000 clones, about three fifths of which are singletons. The sample consisted of PBMCs. The receptor set was obtained from a man aged 40-55 years in good health and CMV-seropositive.

This clone has a handful of counts. This chain joins TRBV19 and TRBJ2-3, with 9 bases fitting TRBD2. Germline lookup yields CDR1 LNHDA and CDR2 SQIVND (reference sequence). CDR3 size: 17 residues. V trimming: 7 bases; J trimming: 0 bases; junction bases outside the gene matches: 11. The CDR3 DNA reads as TGTGCCAGTACCCCGGTGTCTAGCGGGGAGAGCACAGATACGCAGTATTTT. Translating gives CASTPVSSGESTDTQYF.

V and J are TRBV7-2 and TRBJ2-7, with TRBD2 as a possible D gene (6 bases). Germline values: CDR1 SGHTA, CDR2 FQGNSA. Trimming pared 1 base from V and 7 bases from J, leaving 20 bases between. The CDR3 consists of 16 residues. The CDR3 is CASSLVGDPTGREQYF. For the CDR3, the DNA is TGTGCCAGCAGCTTAGTAGGGGACCCCACGGGGAGGGAGCAGTACTTC.

V is TRBV7-3 and J is TRBJ2-2; the match to TRBD2 covers 10 bases. Germline V CDR1 and CDR2: SGHTA, FQGTGA. The junction had 10 bases not matched to a gene; V was cut back by 5 bases and J by 7 bases. This CDR3 comprises 16 residues. CDR3 sequence (DNA): TGTGCCAGCAGCCTCGAGCGGGAGGGCCTCGGCGGGGAGCTGTTTTTT. Translation gives CASSLEREGLGGELFF.

V usage is TRBV6-1 and J usage is TRBJ2-5; possible D gene TRBD2, 6 bases. V was cut by 5 bases and J by 3 bases, with 10 bases left in between. This CDR3 contains 13 residues. From germline, CDR1 is MNHNS and CDR2 SASEGT. The CDR3 bases are TGTGCCAGCAGTCCGGGACTCAAAGAGACCCAGTACTTC. Its protein is CASSPGLKETQYF.

The rearrangement links TRBV30 to TRBJ2-3; 7 nucleotides match TRBD2. There are 14 residues in the CDR3. V shed 4 bases, J shed 3 bases, and the junction held 7 bases outside the gene matches. CDR1 GTSNPN and CDR2 SVGIG come from the germline V gene (reference sequence). DNA for the CDR3: TGTGCCTGGACCCCGAACGGGGGGACAGATACGCAGTATTTT. Encoded protein: CAWTPNGGTDTQYF.

The table lists this clone with a few counts. The J gene is TRBJ1-6, the V gene TRBV7-9; 7 bases agree with TRBD1. CDR3 size: 17 residues. The trim removed 6 bases at V and 4 bases at J, leaving 12 bases unmatched. Germline CDR1 is SEHNR and CDR2 is FQNEAQ (reference sequence). The CDR3 loop is CASRSDREYEYNSPLHF. The CDR3 region has the DNA TGTGCCAGCAGGTCCGACAGGGAGTACGAATATAATTCACCCCTCCACTTT.

This rearrangement joins TRBV19 to TRBJ2-3; perhaps TRBD1 as D (6 bases). V was shortened by 5 bases and J by 2 bases, with 17 bases between the two germline ends. This CDR3 has 16 amino acids. Germline lookup yields CDR1 LNHDA and CDR2 SQIVND (reference sequence). The CDR3 sequence: CASSGRQEANTDTQYF. As DNA, the CDR3 is TGTGCCAGTAGTGGACGACAGGAGGCCAACACAGATACGCAGTATTTT.

This sequence joins TRBV5-4 and TRBJ2-1; 8 bases align to TRBD2. The CDR3 is made up of 15 amino acids. The ends lost 2 bases at V and 2 bases at J; junction bases unmatched: 3. Germline V gene lookup returns CDR1 SGHNT and CDR2 YYREEE (reference sequence). The CDR3 DNA reads as TGTGCCAGCAGCTTCTCTAGCGGGCCCTACAATGAGCAGTTCTTC. It is translated as CASSFSSGPYNEQFF.

This chain connects TRBV2 to TRBJ1-6; 7 bases are a match to TRBD1. In germline, CDR1 is SNHLY, CDR2 FYNNEI. J was trimmed by 5 bases and V by 7 bases; bases with no gene match: 8. This CDR3 has 15 residues. The CDR3 nucleotides are TGTGCCAGCATGAGACAGGGATGGGATAATTCACCCCTCCACTTT. Its translation: CASMRQGWDNSPLHF. Together with reference TRBV2 and TRBJ1-6, the CDR3 gives the full variable domain: EPEVTQTPSHQVTQMGQEVILRCVPISNHLYFYWYRQILGQKVEFLVSFYNNEISEKSEIFDDQFSVERPDGSNFTLKIRSTKLEDSAMYFCASMRQGWDNSPLHFGNGTRLTVT.